The clone carrying this TCR beta chain was observed once. Primers for the PCR totalled 60 Vbeta and 13 Jbeta. The repertoire was sequenced with immunoSEQ multiplex PCR; TCRdb's copy has only in-frame clones and lacks some. The sample lists 150,000 to 200,000 clones; roughly four fifths were seen once. Trimming pared 4 bases from V and 5 bases from J, leaving 17 bases between. The CDR3 extends over 15 amino acids. CDR1 is SGHDN, CDR2 FVKESK, per germline. The data derive from a study of cytomegalovirus exposure and HLA in healthy donors. J is TRBJ2-5 and V is TRBV14; D might be TRBD2 (6 bases). Sample: PBMCs. The sequence was collected from a female donor in good health and CMV-seronegative. CDR3 sequence reads: CASSPGSRGGETQYF. In DNA, the CDR3 is TGTGCCAGCAGCCCTGGGTCTCGAGGAGGGGAGACCCAGTACTTC.